This TCR beta chain appears in the sequencing data of a study of radiation and T cells in renal cell carcinoma. Study at large: Nephrectomy followed 15 Gy stereotactic body radiation by 4 weeks.

On this clone itself: The sample contains more than one DNA sequence encoding this CDR3.

Clones were sequenced by immunoSEQ multiplex PCR, and TCRdb holds only the in-frame ones, with some missing. This sample yields about 26,000 clones, of which 81% are seen a single time; 31% belongs to the top ten. Trimming shortened V by 2 bases and J by 4 bases, and 5 bases separated the two germline ends. The germline V gene has CDR1 MDHEN and CDR2 SYDVKM. This CDR3 is built from 12 residues. Time point: blood 2 weeks post-SBRT. The treatment here: 15 Gy SBRT to primary tumor, nephrectomy 4 weeks later. This receptor was identified in a man aged 55 to 70 with renal cell carcinoma. The sequenced sample was blood, obtained from a patient whose treatment included radiotherapy and nephrectomy. This chain uses TRBV28 with TRBJ1-2; D is uncertain. The CDR3 coding sequence is TGTGCCAGCAGTTTACGACTCTATGGCTACACCTTC. It translates to CASSLRLYGYTF.